This T cell receptor (beta chain) was found in a study of cytomegalovirus exposure and HLA in healthy donors. J was trimmed by 3 bases and V by 3 bases; bases with no gene match: 1. The CDR3 totals 15 residues. CDR1 is SNHLY, CDR2 FYNNEI, per germline. The PCR made use of 60 Vbeta and 13 Jbeta primers. Repertoires were generated with immunoSEQ multiplex PCR, while TCRdb's copy carries only in-frame clones and drops some. Seen here are roughly 200,000 clones, approximately 86% observed once, and the top ten hold around 0.31%. Whole-study findings and limits: Fewer N-insertions than the roughly 630-donor mean were reportedly shown by an Asian-associated ancestry cluster in a later analysis.

This clone was found a few times. Antigen specificity is unknown. J is TRBJ2-1 and V is TRBV2; TRBD2 matches at 11 bases. This clonotype originated in a woman aged 30 to 39 in good health and CMV-seronegative. Sequencing used PBMCs. The CDR3 bases are TGTGCCAGCAGTGATGGACTAGCGGGCTACAATGAGCAGTTCTTC. It yields the protein CASSDGLAGYNEQFF.